The source of this TCR beta chain is a study of T cells in Graves' hyperthyroidism and ophthalmopathy. This clonotype occurred many times. Its antigen remains unidentified. The CDR3 regions of TCR beta were amplified from RNA transcripts. The HTBI primer set was used in a first-round RT-PCR of the TCR CDR3. TCRdb independently ran MiXCR on the multiplex PCR reads; one entry per CDR3 protein. The table records 90,000 to 120,000 distinct CDR3 sequences, around a sixth of them present only once. Trimming pared 0 bases from V and 4 bases from J, leaving 4 bases between. CDR1 and CDR2 from the germline V gene are SGHAT and FQNNGV. CDR3 length: 12 residues. Whole-study findings and limits: With a median lead of about six months before onset, the model predicted ophthalmopathy.

Input material: blood. The origin of this receptor is a woman in her forties or fifties with Graves' hyperthyroidism. The chain carries TRBV11-2 and TRBJ2-7, with D uncertain. The chain's CDR3 is CASSLEPYEQYV. The CDR3 bases are TGTGCCAGCAGCTTAGAACCATACGAGCAGTACGTC.